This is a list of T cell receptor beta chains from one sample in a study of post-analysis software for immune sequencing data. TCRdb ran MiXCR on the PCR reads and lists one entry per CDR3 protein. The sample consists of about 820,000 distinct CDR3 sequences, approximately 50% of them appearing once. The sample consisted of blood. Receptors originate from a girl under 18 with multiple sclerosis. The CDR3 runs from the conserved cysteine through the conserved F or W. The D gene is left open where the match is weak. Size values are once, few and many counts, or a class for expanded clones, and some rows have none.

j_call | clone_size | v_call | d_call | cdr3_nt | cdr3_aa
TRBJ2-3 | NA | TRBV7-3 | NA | TGTGCCAGCAGCTTAGGGTTTCAGGATACGCAGTATTTT | CASSLGFQDTQYF
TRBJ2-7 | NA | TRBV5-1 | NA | TGCGCCAGCAGCCCCATTGGTTTCTACGAGCAGTACTTC | CASSPIGFYEQYF
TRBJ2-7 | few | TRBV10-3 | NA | TGTGCCACCAAAGGGGGACCTTTAACCTACGAGCAGTACTTC | CATKGGPLTYEQYF
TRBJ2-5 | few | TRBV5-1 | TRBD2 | TGCGCCAGCAGCTCGGAGGAAATAGCGGGCCCCCAAGAGACCCAGTACTTC | CASSSEEIAGPQETQYF
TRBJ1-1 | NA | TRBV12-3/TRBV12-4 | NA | TGTGCCAGCAGTTTAGCGCTAAGGGGCAGGGCGAACACTGAAGCTTTCTTT | CASSLALRGRANTEAFF
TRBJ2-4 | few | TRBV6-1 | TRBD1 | TGTGCCAGCAGTGGCCCGGGACAGGAAAACATTCAGTACTTC | CASSGPGQENIQYF
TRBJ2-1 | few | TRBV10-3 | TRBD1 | TGTGCCATCAGTGAGAATACACCGGGACAGGGCTCCTACAATGAGCAGTTCTTC | CAISENTPGQGSYNEQFF
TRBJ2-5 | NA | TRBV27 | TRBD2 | TGTGCCAGCGGCCCTGGGCTAGCGGGAGCTGAGACCCAGTACTTC | CASGPGLAGAETQYF
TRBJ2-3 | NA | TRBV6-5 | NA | TGTGCCAGCAGTTTCGAAGGAGATACGCAGTATTTT | CASSFEGDTQYF
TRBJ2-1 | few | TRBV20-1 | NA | TGCAGTGCTCGTGGGGGTGGTGGTAATGAGCAGTTCTTC | CSARGGGGNEQFF
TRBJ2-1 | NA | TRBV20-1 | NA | TGCAGTGCTAGTATTTTAAACAATGAGCAGTTCTTC | CSASILNNEQFF
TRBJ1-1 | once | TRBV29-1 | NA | TGCAGCGTTGGGGCGGGGGAAGCTTTCTTT | CSVGAGEAFF
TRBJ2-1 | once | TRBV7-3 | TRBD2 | TGTGCCAGCTCCCCACATGGCGGGAGGACCTACAATGAGCAGTTCTTC | CASSPHGGRTYNEQFF
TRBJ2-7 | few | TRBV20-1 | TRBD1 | TGCAGTGCTACCTCACCCGGACAGGGGGCTAGATACGAGCAGTACTTC | CSATSPGQGARYEQYF